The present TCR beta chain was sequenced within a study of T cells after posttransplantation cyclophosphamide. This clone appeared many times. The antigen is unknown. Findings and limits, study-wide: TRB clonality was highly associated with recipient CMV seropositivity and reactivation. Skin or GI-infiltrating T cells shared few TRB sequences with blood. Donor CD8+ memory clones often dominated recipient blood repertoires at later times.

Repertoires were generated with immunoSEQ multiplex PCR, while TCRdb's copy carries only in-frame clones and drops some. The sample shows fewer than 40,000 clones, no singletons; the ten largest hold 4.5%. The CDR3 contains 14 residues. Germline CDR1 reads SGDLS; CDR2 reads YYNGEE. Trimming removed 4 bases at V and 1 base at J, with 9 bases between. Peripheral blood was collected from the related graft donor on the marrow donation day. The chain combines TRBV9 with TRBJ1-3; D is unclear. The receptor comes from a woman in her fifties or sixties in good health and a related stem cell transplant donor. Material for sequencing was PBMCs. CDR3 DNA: TGTGCCAGCAGCCCCCCGTTATCTGGAAACACCATATATTTT. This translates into CASSPPLSGNTIYF.